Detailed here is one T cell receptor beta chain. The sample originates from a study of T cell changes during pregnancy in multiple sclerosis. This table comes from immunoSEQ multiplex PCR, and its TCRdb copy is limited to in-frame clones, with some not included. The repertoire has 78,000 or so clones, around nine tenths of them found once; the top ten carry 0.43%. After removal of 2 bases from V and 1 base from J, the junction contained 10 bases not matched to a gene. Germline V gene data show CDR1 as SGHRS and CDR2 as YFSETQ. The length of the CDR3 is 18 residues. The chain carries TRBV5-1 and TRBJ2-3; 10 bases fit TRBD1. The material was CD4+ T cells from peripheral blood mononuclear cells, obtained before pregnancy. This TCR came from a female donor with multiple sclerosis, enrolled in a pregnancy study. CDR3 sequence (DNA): TGCGCCAGCAGCTTCTCCGGGACAGGGGACGTCCGCACAGATACGCAGTATTTT. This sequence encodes CASSFSGTGDVRTDTQYF.